These 23 T cell receptor beta chains came from one sample sequenced in a study of blood T cells in healthy people across ages. Then a second PCR, running roughly 7 to 11 cycles, was carried out with a sample-barcoded 5' primer and a J-beta primer mix. MiXCR, applied by TCRdb to the 5' RACE reads, yields one record per CDR3 protein. The repertoire has some 760,000 distinct CDR3 sequences, roughly 25% of them found once; the top ten carry under 4%. These data also formed part of another study, on T cells of mothers and their children.

The source material was blood. The receptors shown here come from a boy younger than 18 in good health.

This clonotype was found a few times. One junction end disagrees with the germline gene, perhaps due to a read error. This chain uses TRBV7-3 with TRBJ1-3, with D unclear. This CDR3 is 13 amino acids long. Germline CDR1 reads SGHTA; CDR2 reads FQGTGA. CDR3 coding DNA: TGTGCCAGCAGCGAGGACGGCGGAAACACCACATATTTT. Its translation is CASSEDGGNTTYF.

V and J are TRBV19 and TRBJ1-2, with D unclear. This CDR3 is 13 amino acids long. The germline V gene has CDR1 LNHDA and CDR2 SQIVND (reference sequence). V was cut by 10 bases and J by 4 bases, with 16 bases left in between. The DNA for the CDR3 is TGTGCCACCACACCGGGTACGCCCTATGGCTACACCTTC. Translated, it gives CATTPGTPYGYTF.

This clonotype was seen more than once but under ten times. The V and J genes are TRBV20-1 and TRBJ2-2; 10 bases match TRBD1. The germline V gene has CDR1 DFQATT and CDR2 SNEGSKA (reference sequence). The CDR3 has 15 residues. J gave up 3 bases and V 2 bases, and 3 bases lay outside the gene matches. The CDR3 coding sequence is TGCAGTGCTAGAATTGGACAGGGGGACACCGGGGAGCTGTTTTTT. Residues: CSARIGQGDTGELFF.

This clonotype was seen only a few times. This chain links TRBV9 with TRBJ2-2; 7 bases map to TRBD2. V lost 1 base and J lost 5; bases outside the gene matches: 8. Germline CDR1 is SGDLS and CDR2 is YYNGEE. There are 16 residues in the CDR3. This CDR3 is CASSVLGGGPTGELFF. The CDR3 region has the DNA TGTGCCAGCAGCGTATTGGGGGGGGGACCGACCGGGGAGCTGTTTTTT.

The chain is built from TRBV20-1 and TRBJ2-1; 9 nucleotides match TRBD2. This CDR3 has 15 residues. Germline V gene sequence: CDR1 DFQATT, CDR2 SNEGSKA (reference sequence). V lost 4 bases, J lost 4 bases, and 8 bases stayed unmatched. The CDR3 protein is CSATPGTSPYNEQFF. DNA of the CDR3: TGCAGTGCTACACCCGGGACTAGCCCATACAATGAGCAGTTCTTC.

CDR3 sequence reads: CSVEGLAGALSYNEQFF. The CDR3 DNA sequence: TGCAGCGTTGAGGGACTAGCGGGAGCGCTCTCCTACAATGAGCAGTTCTTC. The rearrangement links TRBV29-1 to TRBJ2-1; TRBD2 aligns across 14 bases. Germline V lookup: CDR1 SQVTM, CDR2 ANQGSEA. CDR3 length: 17 residues. Trimming took 3 bases from V and 0 from J; bases not matched to a gene: 4.

This clonotype was seen more than once but under ten times. This rearrangement joins TRBV7-3 to TRBJ2-3; maybe TRBD1 (7 bases). Trimming took off 5 bases at V and 1 base at J, with 10 bases between the two ends. The CDR3 has 14 amino acids. Germline CDR1 is SGHTA and CDR2 is FQGTGA. The DNA for the CDR3 is TGTGCCAGCAGCCCAGGGGGGCGCACAGATACGCAGTATTTT. Protein product: CASSPGGRTDTQYF.

The chain links TRBV12-3 or TRBV12-4 to TRBJ1-2; TRBD1 matches 9 bases. The CDR3 is 15 residues long. The V gene end was trimmed by 3 bases and the J gene end by 4 bases; junction bases not matched to a gene: 6. The CDR3 spells CASSLGQGSSYGYTF. CDR3 nucleotides: TGTGCCAGCAGTTTGGGACAGGGCTCGAGCTATGGCTACACCTTC.

This clonotype appeared a few times. The chain uses TRBV4-3 and TRBJ1-2; D is undetermined. The CDR3 has 16 amino acids. Per germline, CDR1 LGHNA and CDR2 YSLEER. Trimming pared 2 bases from V and 0 bases from J, leaving 13 bases between. The CDR3 loop is CASSQLTGVPNYGYTF. DNA of the CDR3: TGCGCCAGCAGCCAACTGACGGGAGTTCCTAACTATGGCTACACCTTC.

This chain joins TRBV19 and TRBJ2-5, with 9 bases that match TRBD1. The J call is uncertain, as TRBJ2-7 better fits the DNA end. CDR1 is LNHDA, CDR2 SQIVND, per germline (reference sequence). The CDR3 extends over 15 amino acids. The CDR3: CASSIAGTGIYEQYF. The CDR3, as DNA: TGTGCCAGTAGTATCGCCGGGACAGGGATCTACGAGCAGTACTTC.

The chain combines TRBV20-1 with TRBJ2-5; TRBD1 matches 8 bases. Germline CDR1 DFQATT, CDR2 SNEGSKA (reference sequence). Trimming took 5 bases from V and 5 from J; bases not matched to a gene: 4. The CDR3 contains 12 residues. CDR3 DNA: TGCAGTGCTTCAGGGGGCCTTGAGACCCAGTACTTC. This sequence encodes CSASGGLETQYF.

This clonotype was seen more than once but under ten times. V usage is TRBV29-1 and J usage is TRBJ2-3; 7 positions agree with TRBD1. Germline trimming cut 1 base from V and 2 bases from J; bases unmatched to any gene: 6. The V gene's germline CDR1 is SQVTM and CDR2 ANQGSEA. This CDR3 region has 15 residues. The DNA of the CDR3 is TGCAGCGTTGAAGCCCCGACAGGGAACACAGATACGCAGTATTTT. Protein: CSVEAPTGNTDTQYF.

The chain links TRBV5-1 to TRBJ2-1; D is unresolved. Germline V gene data show CDR1 as SGHRS and CDR2 as YFSETQ. V lost 0 bases, J lost 5 bases, and 12 bases lay in between. This CDR3 region has 15 residues. The chain's CDR3 is CASSLVLESHNEQFF. The CDR3 DNA is TGCGCCAGCAGCTTGGTCCTAGAATCGCACAATGAGCAGTTCTTC.

Only a few counts were recorded for this clonotype. The chain joins TRBV28 to TRBJ2-7; D remains unclear. Germline CDR1 is MDHEN and CDR2 is SYDVKM. Trimming stripped 4 bases from V and 3 bases from J, with 7 bases between. The CDR3 consists of 12 residues. The CDR3 is CASSSVLYEQYF. The CDR3 nucleotides read TGTGCCAGCAGTTCGGTTCTCTACGAGCAGTACTTC.

The chain joins TRBV5-1 to TRBJ2-2; D is uncertain. The CDR3 totals 14 residues. Trimming stripped 3 bases from V and 2 bases from J, with 8 bases between. Germline V gives CDR1 SGHRS, CDR2 YFSETQ. CDR3 sequence: CASSSQANTGELFF. In nucleotides, the CDR3 is TGCGCCAGCAGCTCCCAGGCTAACACCGGGGAGCTGTTTTTT.

This clonotype occurred a few times. The chain combines TRBV6-1 with TRBJ2-1; TRBD1 agrees at 8 bases. The end of the DNA fits TRBJ2-5 better, so the J call may be wrong. The CDR3 runs to 16 residues. Germline V CDR1 and CDR2: MNHNS, SASEGT. CDR3 residues: CASSDRQGRVKETQYF. The DNA of the CDR3 is TGTGCCAGCAGTGATCGACAGGGGCGGGTGAAGGAGACCCAGTACTTC.

The J gene is TRBJ2-5, the V gene TRBV2; 9 bases line up with TRBD2. Germline loops: CDR1 SNHLY, CDR2 FYNNEI. This CDR3 is built from 11 residues. V lost 4 bases and J lost 11; bases outside the gene matches: 2. The CDR3: CASSATSGQYF. Written as DNA, the CDR3 is TGTGCCAGCAGTGCCACTAGCGGGCAGTACTTC.

This clonotype was observed a handful of times. In nucleotides, the CDR3 is TGTGCCAGCAGCTATATAGGCGGGACTAATGAGCAGTTCTTC. Protein: CASSYIGGTNEQFF. This chain links TRBV7-3 with TRBJ2-5, with a possible D match to TRBD2 (6 bases). The assigned J gene may be wrong: the sequence end matches TRBJ2-1 better. Germline V lookup: CDR1 SGHTA, CDR2 FQGTGA. The CDR3 extends over 14 amino acids.

The rearrangement links TRBV29-1 to TRBJ1-2; no clear D gene. CDR1 and CDR2 (germline): SQVTM, ANQGSEA. The CDR3 sequence is 12 residues long. V dropped 4 bases and J dropped 3 bases, with 9 bases sitting between them. CDR3 DNA sequence: TGCAGCGTTGTAAGAGACGACTATGGCTACACCTTC. It is translated as CSVVRDDYGYTF.

The rearrangement links TRBV28 to TRBJ1-1; TRBD1 agrees at 8 bases. Germline values: CDR1 MDHEN, CDR2 SYDVKM. This CDR3 contains 16 residues. Unmatched junction bases numbered 12, after V lost 3 bases and J lost 6 bases. CDR3 loop: CASSFFPTGDRPEAFF. For the CDR3, the DNA is TGTGCCAGCAGTTTTTTCCCGACAGGGGATAGGCCTGAAGCTTTCTTT.

This clonotype appeared a few times. The genes are TRBV4-1 and TRBJ2-1; D unresolved. TRBJ2-5 explains the end of the DNA better; the J call may be wrong. The germline CDR1 and CDR2 sequences are MGHRA and YSYEKL. The CDR3 length is 15 residues. This CDR3 is CASSQGFGGWETQYF. The CDR3 DNA reads as TGCGCCAGCAGCCAAGGGTTCGGTGGTTGGGAGACCCAGTACTTC.

This chain connects TRBV7-2 to TRBJ2-7; 10 positions agree with TRBD1. V lost 4 bases and J lost 7; bases outside the gene matches: 13. The CDR3 is 16 amino acids. The germline V gene has CDR1 SGHTA and CDR2 FQGNSA. CDR3 loop: CASSSPTRQGAREQYF. CDR3 nucleotide sequence: TGTGCCAGCAGCTCACCCACCCGACAGGGGGCGAGGGAGCAGTACTTC.

Remarks on this clonotype: An end of the junction does not agree with germline; a read error may underlie this. CDR3 protein: CASSFSLGTGLATDF. The CDR3 DNA sequence: TGTGCCAGCAGTTTTAGTTTGGGGACAGGACTAGCAACAGACTTC. The gene calls are TRBV12-3 or TRBV12-4 and TRBJ2-4, with D tentatively TRBD1 or TRBD2 (8 bases each). The CDR3 sequence is 15 residues long.